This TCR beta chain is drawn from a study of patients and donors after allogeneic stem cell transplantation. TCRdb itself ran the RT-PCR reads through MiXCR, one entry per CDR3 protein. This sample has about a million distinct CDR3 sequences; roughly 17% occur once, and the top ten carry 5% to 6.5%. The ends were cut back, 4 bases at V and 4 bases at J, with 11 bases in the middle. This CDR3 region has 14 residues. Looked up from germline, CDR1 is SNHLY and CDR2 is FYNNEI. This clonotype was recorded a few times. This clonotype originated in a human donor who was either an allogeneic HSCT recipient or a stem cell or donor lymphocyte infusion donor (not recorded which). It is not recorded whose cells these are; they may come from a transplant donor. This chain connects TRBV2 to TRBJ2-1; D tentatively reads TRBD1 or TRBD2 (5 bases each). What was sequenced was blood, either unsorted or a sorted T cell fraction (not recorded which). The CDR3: CASSVRDLYNEQFF. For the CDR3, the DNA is TGTGCCAGCAGTGTCCGGGACCTTTACAATGAGCAGTTCTTC. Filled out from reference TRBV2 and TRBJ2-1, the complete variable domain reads EPEVTQTPSHQVTQMGQEVILRCVPISNHLYFYWYRQILGQKVEFLVSFYNNEISEKSEIFDDQFSVERPDGSNFTLKIRSTKLEDSAMYFCASSVRDLYNEQFFGPGTRLTVL.